A single sample is the source of the 14 T cell receptor beta chains below, sequenced in a study of cytomegalovirus exposure and HLA in healthy donors. Vbeta (60) and Jbeta (13) primers were used in the PCR. TCRdb keeps only in-frame clones here, not all; method: immunoSEQ multiplex PCR. Counted here are more than 250,000 clones, over 85% occurring once; the ten biggest clones make up more than 2%. Sequencing was done on a sample of PBMCs. Every receptor here comes from a woman younger than 35 in good health and CMV-seronegative.

The chain joins TRBV27 to TRBJ2-7, with D possibly matching TRBD2 (5 bases). Germline CDR1 is MNHEY and CDR2 is SMNVEV (reference sequence). The CDR3 has 17 amino acids. The V and J ends lost 3 bases and 2 bases respectively, with 20 bases between them. The CDR3 protein is CASSFSFGSDGAYEQYF. DNA of the CDR3: TGTGCCAGCAGTTTCAGCTTCGGATCGGACGGGGCCTACGAGCAGTACTTC.

The chain employs TRBV2 and TRBJ2-5; the match to TRBD1 covers 8 bases. TRBJ2-7 matches the DNA end more closely, so the J call is doubtful. Germline lookup yields CDR1 SNHLY and CDR2 FYNNEI. The CDR3 length is 13 residues. The CDR3 region is CASYLDRAHEQYF. CDR3 DNA sequence: TGTGCCAGTTACCTGGACAGGGCTCACGAGCAGTACTTC.

The V and J genes are TRBV27 and TRBJ1-2, with D unclear. The V gene's germline CDR1 is MNHEY and CDR2 SMNVEV (reference sequence). V lost 0 bases and J lost 4, with 15 bases in between. The CDR3 contains 16 residues. The DNA for the CDR3 is TGTGCCAGCAGTTTATCCCTAATGTTCGAGGCCTATGGCTACACCTTC. Its translation is CASSLSLMFEAYGYTF.

The chain couples TRBV4-1 to TRBJ1-2; tentatively, D is TRBD1 (5 bases). The CDR3 covers 14 residues. In germline, CDR1 is MGHRA, CDR2 YSYEKL. Trimming removed 3 bases at V and 4 bases at J, with 12 bases between. The CDR3 sequence: CASSHQAGGYGYTF. The CDR3 nucleotides are TGCGCCAGCAGCCACCAAGCGGGGGGCTATGGCTACACCTTC.

This clone was seen a few times. The V and J genes are TRBV29-1 and TRBJ2-7; D might be TRBD2 (5 bases). Trimming removed 7 bases from V and 6 bases from J, with 13 bases in between. Germline V gives CDR1 SQVTM, CDR2 ANQGSEA. The CDR3 has 11 amino acids. The CDR3 sequence: CSGGEGGEQYF. The CDR3 bases are TGCAGCGGGGGAGAGGGTGGCGAGCAGTACTTC.

This clone was seen a single time. The chain employs TRBV19 and TRBJ1-1, with D possibly TRBD1 on 6 matching bases. Trimming removed 5 bases at V and 10 bases at J, with 23 bases between. CDR3 length: 15 amino acids. The V gene's germline CDR1 is LNHDA and CDR2 SQIVND (reference sequence). CDR3 protein: CASSPLAQGKVGAFF. DNA for the CDR3: TGTGCCAGTAGTCCTCTCGCTCAGGGGAAAGTTGGAGCTTTCTTT.

This chain connects TRBV6-5 to TRBJ1-6; the match to TRBD1 covers 8 bases. Germline-derived CDR1 and CDR2 are MNHEY and SVGAGI. V was clipped by 8 bases and J by 7 bases; unmatched bases: 4. The CDR3 is 13 residues long. The CDR3 region is CASHWDRNSPLHF. For the CDR3, the DNA is TGTGCCAGCCATTGGGACAGGAATTCACCCCTCCACTTT.

The chain links TRBV30 to TRBJ2-2, with TRBD1 matching over 12 bases. The V gene end was trimmed by 8 bases and the J gene end by 6 bases; junction bases not matched to a gene: 10. In germline, CDR1 is GTSNPN, CDR2 SVGIG (reference sequence). The CDR3 is 15 amino acids. In DNA form, the CDR3 reads TGTGCCCTGCTTATGGGACAGGGGGCCCCCGGGGAGCTGTTTTTT. Its translation is CALLMGQGAPGELFF.

This chain joins TRBV19 and TRBJ2-2, with a weak D call TRBD1 (5 bases). The CDR3 is made up of 15 amino acids. Germline CDR1 reads LNHDA; CDR2 reads SQIVND (reference sequence). Trimming cost V 7 bases and J 4 bases, with 16 bases left between them. This chain's CDR3 is CASKSQGFITGELFF. CDR3 nucleotides: TGTGCCAGTAAATCGCAGGGATTTATCACCGGGGAGCTGTTTTTT.

A note on this clone: The junction and the germline gene differ at one end; a read error may be behind it. CDR3 region: CSSGLAGGIGDTQYF. The CDR3 DNA reads TGTTCCAGCGGCCTAGCGGGGGGGATCGGAGATACGCAGTATTTT. This chain joins TRBV7-9 and TRBJ2-3; 12 nucleotides match TRBD2. The CDR3 sequence is 15 residues long. Germline V gene sequence: CDR1 SEHNR, CDR2 FQNEAQ (reference sequence).

The V call is TRBV5-3, the J call TRBJ1-1; a possible D gene is TRBD1 (6 bases). TRBV5-3 falls under the ORF class, with uncertain function. Trimming took 2 bases from V and 1 from J, leaving 18 bases between them. The CDR3 has 17 amino acids. This CDR3 reads CARSFRDNFGENTEAFF. The DNA of the CDR3 is TGTGCCAGAAGCTTCCGGGACAATTTCGGGGAGAACACTGAAGCTTTCTTT.

This chain links TRBV6-5 with TRBJ1-2; no firm D call. The germline gives CDR1 MNHEY, CDR2 SVGAGI. V was pared by 6 bases and J by 2 bases, with 10 bases between. The CDR3 covers 13 residues. CDR3 sequence reads: CASSGRGNYGYTF. The CDR3 DNA reads TGTGCCAGCAGCGGGCGAGGGAACTATGGCTACACCTTC.

This clone came up once. The chain recombines TRBV4-2 with TRBJ1-1, with D possibly being TRBD1 (5 bases). This CDR3 comprises 17 residues. With 3 bases removed from V and 0 bases from J, the gap between germline ends came to 17 bases. From germline, CDR1 is LGHNA and CDR2 YNFKEQ. The CDR3 DNA reads as TGTGCCAGCAGCCACCCCAGGGCGCAGGGCATGAACACTGAAGCTTTCTTT. Translated: CASSHPRAQGMNTEAFF.

This chain uses TRBV5-1 with TRBJ2-3; tentative D call: TRBD2 (7 bases). The CDR3 is 15 amino acids. The V end lost 4 bases, the J end lost 6 bases, and 18 bases lay between the germline ends. The V gene's germline CDR1 is SGHRS and CDR2 YFSETQ. The CDR3 DNA follows: TGCGCCAGCAGCACCACGGGGGGCCGCTCGGATACGCAGTATTTT. Translating gives CASSTTGGRSDTQYF. The full variable domain, with the rest looked up from reference TRBV5-1 and TRBJ2-3, is KAGVTQTPRYLIKTRGQQVTLSCSPISGHRSVSWYQQTPGQGLQFLFEYFSETQRNKGNFPGRFSGRQFSNSRSEMNVSTLELGDSALYLCASSTTGGRSDTQYFGPGTRLTVL.